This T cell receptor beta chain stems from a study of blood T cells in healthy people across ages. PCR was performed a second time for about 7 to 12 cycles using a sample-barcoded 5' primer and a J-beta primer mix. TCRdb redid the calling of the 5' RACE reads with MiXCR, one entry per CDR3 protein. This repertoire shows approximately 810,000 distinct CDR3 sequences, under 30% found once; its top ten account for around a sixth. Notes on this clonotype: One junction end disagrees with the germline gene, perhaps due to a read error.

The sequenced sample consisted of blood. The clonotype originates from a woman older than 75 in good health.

The CDR3, as DNA: TGTGCTAGCAGTCACCTCGGGGGGGCCGGGGAGACCCAGTACTTC. Encoded protein: CASSHLGGAGETQYF. The chain uses TRBV7-7 and TRBJ2-5; 8 nucleotides line up with TRBD2. Looked up from germline, CDR1 is SSHAT and CDR2 is FNYEAQ (reference sequence). CDR3 length: 15 amino acids.